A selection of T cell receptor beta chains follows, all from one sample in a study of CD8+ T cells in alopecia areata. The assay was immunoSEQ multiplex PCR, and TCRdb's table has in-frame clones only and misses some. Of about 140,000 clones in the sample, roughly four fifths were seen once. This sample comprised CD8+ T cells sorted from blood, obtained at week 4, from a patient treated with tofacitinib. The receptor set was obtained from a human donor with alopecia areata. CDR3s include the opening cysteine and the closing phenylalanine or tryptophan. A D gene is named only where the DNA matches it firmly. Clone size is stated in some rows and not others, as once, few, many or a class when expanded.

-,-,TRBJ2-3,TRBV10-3,CAISEEGGGPSTDTQYF,TGTGCCATCAGTGAGGAAGGAGGAGGTCCCTCCACAGATACGCAGTATTTT
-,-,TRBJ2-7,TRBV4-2,CASSQVVSSYEQYF,TGTGCCAGCAGCCAAGTGGTCAGCTCCTACGAGCAGTACTTC
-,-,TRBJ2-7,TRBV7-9,CASSLAPGQGTTYEQYF,TGTGCCAGCAGCTTAGCGCCGGGGCAGGGGACAACCTACGAGCAGTACTTC
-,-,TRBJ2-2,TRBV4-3,CASSQDRWQNTGELFF,TGCGCCAGCAGCCAAGATAGGTGGCAGAACACCGGGGAGCTGTTTTTT
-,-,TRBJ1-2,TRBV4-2,CASSPRGGSYGYTF,TGTGCCAGCAGCCCTCGGGGAGGTAGCTATGGCTACACCTTC
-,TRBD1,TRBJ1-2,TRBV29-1,CSVSETGAAVGYTF,TGCAGCGTGTCGGAGACAGGGGCGGCGGTCGGCTACACCTTC
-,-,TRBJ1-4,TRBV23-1,CASSQSEGGETNEKLFF,TGCGCCAGCAGTCAATCGGAGGGGGGCGAAACTAATGAAAAACTGTTTTTT
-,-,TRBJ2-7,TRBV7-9,CASGGLANEQYF,TGTGCCAGCGGTGGGCTAGCGAACGAGCAGTACTTC
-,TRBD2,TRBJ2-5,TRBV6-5,CASSASGGRQETQYF,TGTGCCAGCAGTGCTAGCGGGGGGAGACAAGAGACCCAGTACTTC
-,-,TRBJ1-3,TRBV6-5,CASSLRDNGNTIYF,TGTGCCAGCAGTCTCCGGGACAATGGAAACACCATATATTTT
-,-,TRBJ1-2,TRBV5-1,CASSLSNGGTNYGYTF,TGCGCCAGCAGCTTGTCTAACGGGGGCACTAACTATGGCTACACCTTC
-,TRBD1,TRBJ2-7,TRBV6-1,CASSAGQAISYEQYF,TGTGCCAGCAGTGCGGGACAGGCCATTTCCTACGAGCAGTACTTC
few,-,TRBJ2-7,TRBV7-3,CASSLIAGPFGEQYF,TGTGCCAGCAGCTTAATTGCGGGGCCGTTCGGCGAGCAGTACTTC
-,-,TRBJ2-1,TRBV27,CASSGGRYNEQFF,TGTGCCAGCAGCGGCGGACGGTACAATGAGCAGTTCTTC
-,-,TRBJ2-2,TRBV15,CATSRAASWNTGELFF,TGTGCCACCAGCAGAGCGGCTAGCTGGAACACCGGGGAGCTGTTTTTT
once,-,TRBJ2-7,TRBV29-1,CSVDPGAGYEQYF,TGCAGCGTTGATCCGGGAGCGGGCTACGAGCAGTACTTC
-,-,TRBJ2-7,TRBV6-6,CASSPTGSYEQYF,TGTGCCAGCAGTCCGACAGGATCCTACGAGCAGTACTTC
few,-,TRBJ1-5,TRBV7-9,CASRRSDSAAEPQHF,TGTGCCAGCAGGCGCTCCGACAGCGCCGCTGAGCCCCAGCATTTT
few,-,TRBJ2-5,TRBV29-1,CSVEGGEGSQETQYF,TGCAGCGTTGAAGGGGGTGAAGGGAGCCAAGAGACCCAGTACTTC
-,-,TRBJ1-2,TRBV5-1,CASSPNGYDGYTF,TGCGCCAGCAGCCCTAACGGGTACGATGGCTACACCTTC
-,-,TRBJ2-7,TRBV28,CASSSLIGTQTPYEQYF,TGTGCCAGCAGCTCCCTTATCGGGACTCAAACTCCCTACGAGCAGTACTTC
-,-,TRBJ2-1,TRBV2,CASRAVPSYNEQFF,TGTGCCAGCAGAGCGGTGCCCTCCTACAATGAGCAGTTCTTC
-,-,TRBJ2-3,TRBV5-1,CASSTYTDTQYF,TGCGCCAGCAGCACATACACAGATACGCAGTATTTT
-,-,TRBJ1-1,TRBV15,CATSRVRNTEAFF,TGTGCCACCAGCAGAGTTAGAAACACTGAAGCTTTCTTT
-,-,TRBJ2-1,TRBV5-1,CASSLLAEQFF,TGCGCCAGCAGCTTGCTAGCTGAGCAGTTCTTC
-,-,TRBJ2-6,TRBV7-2,CASSLEAGKSGANVLTF,TGTGCCAGCAGCTTAGAGGCAGGGAAATCTGGGGCCAACGTCCTGACTTTC
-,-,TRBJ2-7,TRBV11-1,CASSPEDPYEQYF,TGTGCCAGCAGTCCAGAGGACCCCTACGAGCAGTACTTC
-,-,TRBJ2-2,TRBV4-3,CASSQDWGGLNTGELFF,TGCGCCAGCAGCCAAGATTGGGGGGGCCTTAACACCGGGGAGCTGTTTTTT
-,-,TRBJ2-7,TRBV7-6,CASSFSGFSYEQYF,TGTGCCAGCAGCTTCTCAGGTTTCTCCTACGAGCAGTACTTC
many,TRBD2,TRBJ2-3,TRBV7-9,CASSKTSGGAKDTQYF,TGTGCCAGCAGCAAAACTAGCGGGGGGGCGAAAGATACGCAGTATTTT
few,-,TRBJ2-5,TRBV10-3,CAISESSQETQYF,TGTGCCATCAGTGAGTCGAGCCAGGAGACCCAGTACTTC
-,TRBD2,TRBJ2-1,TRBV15,CATSKGLTGTNNEQFF,TGTGCCACCAGCAAAGGCCTTACGGGGACTAACAATGAGCAGTTCTTC
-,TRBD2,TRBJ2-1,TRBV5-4,CASSEGLAENNEQFF,TGTGCCAGCAGCGAGGGACTAGCGGAAAACAATGAGCAGTTCTTC